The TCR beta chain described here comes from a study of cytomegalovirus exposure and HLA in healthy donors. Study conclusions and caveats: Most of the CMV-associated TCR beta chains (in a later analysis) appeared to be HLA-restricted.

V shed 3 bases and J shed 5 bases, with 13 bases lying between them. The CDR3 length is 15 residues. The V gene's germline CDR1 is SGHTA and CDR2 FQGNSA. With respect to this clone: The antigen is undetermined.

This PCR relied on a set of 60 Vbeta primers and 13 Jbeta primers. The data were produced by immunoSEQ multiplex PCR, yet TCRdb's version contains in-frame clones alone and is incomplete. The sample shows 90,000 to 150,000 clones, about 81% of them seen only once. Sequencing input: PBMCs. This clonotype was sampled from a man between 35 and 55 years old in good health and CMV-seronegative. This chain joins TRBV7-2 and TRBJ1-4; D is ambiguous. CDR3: CASSFQWSTNEKLFF. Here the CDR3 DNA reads TGTGCCAGCAGCTTCCAATGGAGTACCAATGAAAAACTGTTTTTT.